The clone carrying this T cell receptor (beta chain) appeared once. Per the germline V gene, CDR1 is DFQATT and CDR2 is SNEGSKA (reference sequence). The CDR3 consists of 11 residues. V was pared by 6 bases and J by 2 bases, with 7 bases between. This entry belongs to a study of blood T cell repertoires in COVID-19. About the study: Acute-phase and convalescent COVID-19 samples originated in the United States, Italy and Spain.

This table comes from immunoSEQ multiplex PCR, and its TCRdb copy is limited to in-frame clones, with some not included. This table holds tens of thousands of clones, roughly 87% found once. The sequenced sample was peripheral blood. The chain is built from TRBV20-1 and TRBJ2-5; possibly TRBD1 for D (6 bases). This receptor was taken from a man aged 50 to 59 with COVID-19, enrolled during active disease. The CDR3 loop reads CSAGGQETQYF. The CDR3 nucleotides read TGCAGTGCAGGGGGTCAAGAGACCCAGTACTTC.